A selection of T cell receptor beta chains follows, all from one sample in a study of CD8 T cells in Susac syndrome. TCRdb re-derived calls from the immunoSEQ multiplex PCR reads in MiXCR, one entry per CDR3 protein. The table has about 200,000 distinct CDR3 sequences, 90% to 95% seen once; the top ten hold about 0.095%. The sequenced material came from CD4+ T cells from PBMCs. The receptor source for this set is a human donor in good health. CDR3s include the opening cysteine and the closing phenylalanine or tryptophan. The order of the fields is CDR3 protein, V gene.

CDR3: CSARGNGGNEQFF
V: TRBV20-1

CDR3: CSARMGLAGVRDTQYF
V: TRBV20-1

CDR3: CAISELQGAGELFF
V: TRBV10-3

CDR3: CASSLGPVGGEKLFF
V: TRBV5-1

CDR3: CAISSRQGIGETQYF
V: TRBV10-3

CDR3: CASSQDLSSGANVLTF
V: TRBV3-1

CDR3: CASSIEAGDGEQFF
V: TRBV19

CDR3: CASSLGYTSDTQYF
V: TRBV11-2

CDR3: CAWSPLTNGIQYF
V: TRBV30

CDR3: CASSSAYGREKYF
V: TRBV18

CDR3: CASSFGGNYNEQFF
V: TRBV28

CDR3: CASSLRIGETQYF
V: TRBV7-9

CDR3: CSVMTGDGYTF
V: TRBV29-1

CDR3: CASSPGYFDEQYF
V: TRBV4-3

CDR3: CSVVFGGGSQETQYF
V: TRBV29-1

CDR3: CASRGAGELFF
V: TRBV27

CDR3: CASSDYRVGSPLHF
V: TRBV27

CDR3: CASSLGAAPNYGYTF
V: TRBV28

CDR3: CASRIDVETQYF
V: TRBV21-1

CDR3: CASRPGTVKNIQYF
V: TRBV7-7

CDR3: CASSQDLLGQGYTF
V: TRBV4-3

CDR3: CASSRTAGREKLFF
V: TRBV27

CDR3: CASSGPGETQYF
V: TRBV28

CDR3: CASSWDREASPLHF
V: TRBV14

CDR3: CSTGIDENIQYF
V: TRBV20-1

CDR3: CASSLRDYNSPLHF
V: TRBV13

CDR3: CASSVRDISYNEQFF
V: TRBV9

CDR3: CSASGGREAFF
V: TRBV20-1

CDR3: CASRQTGAGANVLTF
V: TRBV28

CDR3: CASALGGSTEAFF
V: TRBV30

CDR3: CASSLRTPSNQPQHF
V: TRBV6-5

CDR3: CASSLLTGPTDTQYF
V: TRBV5-6

CDR3: CASSPAGGGRNEQFF
V: TRBV12-3/TRBV12-4

CDR3: CSVVVTNTEAFF
V: TRBV29-1

CDR3: CASSVDRGQPQHF
V: TRBV9

CDR3: CSGRLGSAGTDTQYF
V: TRBV29-1

CDR3: CATSEAGVGETQYF
V: TRBV24-1

CDR3: CSAREPTGPTDTQYF
V: TRBV20-1

CDR3: CSVEGVEGGYTF
V: TRBV29-1

CDR3: CAISAEGQGDEKLFF
V: TRBV10-3

CDR3: CASYSSITEAFF
V: TRBV25-1

CDR3: CASSKEGGDYEQYF
V: TRBV5-1

CDR3: CASSQDLDRGLDTQYF
V: TRBV3-1

CDR3: CASSAGARYNEQFF
V: TRBV12-3/TRBV12-4

CDR3: CASSARGGFQAKNIQYF
V: TRBV5-4

CDR3: CSAEQGETQYF
V: TRBV20-1

CDR3: CASSSGTSGGFDTQYF
V: TRBV27

CDR3: CSVGAGVGQPQHF
V: TRBV29-1

CDR3: CASTHAETQYF
V: TRBV10-2

CDR3: CAWSPLSGSPHEQFF
V: TRBV30

CDR3: CASSLATLSNEQFF
V: TRBV11-3

CDR3: CASSTGVNEQFF
V: TRBV6-5

CDR3: CASSQGGREYGYTF
V: TRBV14

CDR3: CSARVASGGNNEQFF
V: TRBV20-1

CDR3: CASSSSDRGRYNEQFF
V: TRBV7-9

CDR3: CASSVGPNSPLHF
V: TRBV9

CDR3: CSASPAQRQSQHF
V: TRBV20-1

CDR3: CASSLGIAGEETQYF
V: TRBV5-1

CDR3: CSVAGSGANVLTF
V: TRBV29-1

CDR3: CAWSVERQPQHF
V: TRBV30